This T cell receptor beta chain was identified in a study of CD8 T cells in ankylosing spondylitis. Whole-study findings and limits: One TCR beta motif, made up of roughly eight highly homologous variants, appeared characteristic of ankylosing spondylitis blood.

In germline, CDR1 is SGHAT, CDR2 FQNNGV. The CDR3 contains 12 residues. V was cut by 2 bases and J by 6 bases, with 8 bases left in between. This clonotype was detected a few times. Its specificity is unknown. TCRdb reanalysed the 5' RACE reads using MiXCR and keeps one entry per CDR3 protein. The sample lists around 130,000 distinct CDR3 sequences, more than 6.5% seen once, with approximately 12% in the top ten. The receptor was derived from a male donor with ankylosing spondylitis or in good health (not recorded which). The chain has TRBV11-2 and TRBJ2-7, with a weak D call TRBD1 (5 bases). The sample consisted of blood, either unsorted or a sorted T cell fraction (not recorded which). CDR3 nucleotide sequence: TGTGCCAGCAGCTTATCAGGGTCCGAGCAGTACTTC. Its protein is CASSLSGSEQYF.